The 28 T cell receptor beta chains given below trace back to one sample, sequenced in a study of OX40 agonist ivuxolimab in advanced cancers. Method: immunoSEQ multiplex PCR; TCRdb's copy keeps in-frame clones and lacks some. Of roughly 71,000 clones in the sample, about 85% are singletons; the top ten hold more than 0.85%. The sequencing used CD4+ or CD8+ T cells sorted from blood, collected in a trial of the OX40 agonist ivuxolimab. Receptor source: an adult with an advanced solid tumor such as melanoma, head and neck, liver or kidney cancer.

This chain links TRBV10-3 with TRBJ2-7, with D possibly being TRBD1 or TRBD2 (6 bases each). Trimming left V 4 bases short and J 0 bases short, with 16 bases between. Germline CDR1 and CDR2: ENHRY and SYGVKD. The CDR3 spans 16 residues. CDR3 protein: CAISGSLGGDSYEQYF. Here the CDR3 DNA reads TGTGCCATCAGTGGAAGCCTCGGGGGCGACTCCTACGAGCAGTACTTC.

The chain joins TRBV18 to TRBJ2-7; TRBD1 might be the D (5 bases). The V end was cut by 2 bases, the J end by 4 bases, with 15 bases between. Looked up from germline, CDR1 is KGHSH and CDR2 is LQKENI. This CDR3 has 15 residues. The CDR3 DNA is TGTGCCAGCTCACCAGGACAAGATCCTCCGTACGAGCAGTACTTC. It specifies CASSPGQDPPYEQYF. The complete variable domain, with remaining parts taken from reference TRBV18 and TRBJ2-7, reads NAGVMQNPRHLVRRRGQEARLRCSPMKGHSHVYWYRQLPEEGLKFMVYLQKENIIDESGMPKERFSAEFPKEGPSILRIQQVVRGDSAAYFCASSPGQDPPYEQYFGPGTRLTVT.

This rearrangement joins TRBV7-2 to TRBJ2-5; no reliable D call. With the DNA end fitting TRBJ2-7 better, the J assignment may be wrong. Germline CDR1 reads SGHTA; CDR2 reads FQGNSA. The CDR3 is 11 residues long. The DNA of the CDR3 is TGTGCCAGCAGCTTAACCTACGAGCAGTACTTC. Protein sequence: CASSLTYEQYF.

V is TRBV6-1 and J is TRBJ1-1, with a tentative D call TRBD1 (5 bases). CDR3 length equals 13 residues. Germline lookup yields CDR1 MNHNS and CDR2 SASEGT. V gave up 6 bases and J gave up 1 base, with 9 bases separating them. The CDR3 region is CASRDTSNTEAFF. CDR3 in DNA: TGTGCCAGCAGGGACACCTCGAACACTGAAGCTTTCTTT.

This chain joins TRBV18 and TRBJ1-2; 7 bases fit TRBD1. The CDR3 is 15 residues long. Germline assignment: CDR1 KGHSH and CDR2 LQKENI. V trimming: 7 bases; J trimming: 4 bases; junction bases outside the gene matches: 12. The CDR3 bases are TGTGCCAGCTTATCAGGGACGACAGGGACCTATGGCTACACCTTC. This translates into CASLSGTTGTYGYTF.

The CDR3 loop reads CASGQGPGNEQFF. The DNA of the CDR3 is TGTGCCAGCGGACAGGGGCCTGGGAATGAGCAGTTCTTC. This sequence joins TRBV6-1 and TRBJ2-1; TRBD1 matches at 9 bases. J was trimmed by 7 bases and V by 8 bases; bases with no gene match: 6. From germline, CDR1 is MNHNS and CDR2 SASEGT. There are 13 residues in the CDR3.

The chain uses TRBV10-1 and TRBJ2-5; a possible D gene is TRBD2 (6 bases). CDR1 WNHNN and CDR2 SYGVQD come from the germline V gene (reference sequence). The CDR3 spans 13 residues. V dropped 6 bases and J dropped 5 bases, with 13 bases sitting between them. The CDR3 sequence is CASSGGQNETQYF. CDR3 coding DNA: TGCGCCAGCAGCGGGGGTCAGAACGAGACCCAGTACTTC.

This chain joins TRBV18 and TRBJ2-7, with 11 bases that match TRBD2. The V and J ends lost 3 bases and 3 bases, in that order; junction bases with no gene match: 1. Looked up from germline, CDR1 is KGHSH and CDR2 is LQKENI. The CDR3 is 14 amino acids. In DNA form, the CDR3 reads TGTGCCAGCTCACCGCTAGCGGGGGGCTACGAGCAGTACTTC. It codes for CASSPLAGGYEQYF. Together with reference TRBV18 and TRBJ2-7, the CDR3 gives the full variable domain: NAGVMQNPRHLVRRRGQEARLRCSPMKGHSHVYWYRQLPEEGLKFMVYLQKENIIDESGMPKERFSAEFPKEGPSILRIQQVVRGDSAAYFCASSPLAGGYEQYFGPGTRLTVT.

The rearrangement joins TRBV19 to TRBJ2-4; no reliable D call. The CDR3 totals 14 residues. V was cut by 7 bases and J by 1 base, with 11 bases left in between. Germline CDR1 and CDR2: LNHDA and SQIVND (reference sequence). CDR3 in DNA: TGTGCCAGTAAAGATGAGGAGGCCAAAAACATTCAGTACTTC. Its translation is CASKDEEAKNIQYF.

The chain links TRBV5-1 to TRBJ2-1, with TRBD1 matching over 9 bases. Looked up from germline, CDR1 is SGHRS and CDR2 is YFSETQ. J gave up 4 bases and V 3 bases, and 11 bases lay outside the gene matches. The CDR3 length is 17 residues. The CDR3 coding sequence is TGCGCCAGCAGCTCCACAGGGGGCGTATCGATTTACAATGAGCAGTTCTTC. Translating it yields CASSSTGGVSIYNEQFF.

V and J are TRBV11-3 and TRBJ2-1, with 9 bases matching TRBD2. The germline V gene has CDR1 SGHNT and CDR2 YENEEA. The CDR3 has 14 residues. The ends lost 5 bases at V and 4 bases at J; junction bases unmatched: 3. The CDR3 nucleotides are TGTGCCAGCAGCGGGGCGGGAGGGTACAATGAGCAGTTCTTC. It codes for CASSGAGGYNEQFF. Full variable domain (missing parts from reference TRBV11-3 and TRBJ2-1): EAGVVQSPRYKIIEKKQPVAFWCNPISGHNTLYWYLQNLGQGPELLIRYENEEAVDDSQLPKDRFSAERLKGVDSTLKIQPAELGDSAVYLCASSGAGGYNEQFFGPGTRLTVL.

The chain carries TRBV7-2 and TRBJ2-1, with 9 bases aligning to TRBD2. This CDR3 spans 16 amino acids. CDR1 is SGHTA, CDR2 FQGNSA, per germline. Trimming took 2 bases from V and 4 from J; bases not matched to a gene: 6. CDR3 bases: TGTGCCAGCAGCTTAATGGGCGGGGGGGTTTACAATGAGCAGTTCTTC. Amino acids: CASSLMGGGVYNEQFF. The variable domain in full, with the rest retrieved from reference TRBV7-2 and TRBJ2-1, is GAGVSQSPSNKVTEKGKDVELRCDPISGHTALYWYRQSLGQGLEFLIYFQGNSAPDKSGLPSDRFSAERTGGSVSTLTIQRTQQEDSAVYLCASSLMGGGVYNEQFFGPGTRLTVL.

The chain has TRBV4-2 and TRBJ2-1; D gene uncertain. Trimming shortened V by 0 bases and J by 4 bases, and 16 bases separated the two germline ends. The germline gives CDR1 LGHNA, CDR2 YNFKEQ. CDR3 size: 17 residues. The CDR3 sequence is CASSQDEASSLYNEQFF. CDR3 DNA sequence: TGTGCCAGCAGCCAAGATGAGGCCAGTTCACTATACAATGAGCAGTTCTTC.

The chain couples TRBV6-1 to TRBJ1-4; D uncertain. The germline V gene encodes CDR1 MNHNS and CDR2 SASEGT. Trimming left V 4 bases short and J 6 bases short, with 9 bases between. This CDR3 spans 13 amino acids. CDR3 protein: CASSVTADEKLFF. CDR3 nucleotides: TGTGCCAGCAGTGTAACAGCCGATGAAAAACTGTTTTTT.

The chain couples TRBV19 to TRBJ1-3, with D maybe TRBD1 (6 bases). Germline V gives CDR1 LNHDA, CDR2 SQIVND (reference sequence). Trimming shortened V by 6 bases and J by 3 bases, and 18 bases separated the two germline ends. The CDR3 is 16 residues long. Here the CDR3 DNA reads TGTGCCAGTAGCCGGTCCCGGGACATGGGTGGAAACACCATATATTTT. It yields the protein CASSRSRDMGGNTIYF.

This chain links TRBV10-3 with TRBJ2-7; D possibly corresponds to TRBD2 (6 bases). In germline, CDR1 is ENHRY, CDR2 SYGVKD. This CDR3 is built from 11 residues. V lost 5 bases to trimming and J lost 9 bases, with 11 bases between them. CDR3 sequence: CAISWGDGQYF. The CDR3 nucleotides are TGTGCCATCAGTTGGGGGGATGGGCAGTACTTC.

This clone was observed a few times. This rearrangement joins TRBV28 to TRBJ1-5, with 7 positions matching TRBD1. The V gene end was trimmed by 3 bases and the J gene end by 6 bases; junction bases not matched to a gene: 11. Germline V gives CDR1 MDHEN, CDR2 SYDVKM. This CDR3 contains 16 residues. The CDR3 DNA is TGTGCCAGCAGTTTTGGGGCAGGGGGAACCGCTCAGCCCCAGCATTTT. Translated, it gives CASSFGAGGTAQPQHF.

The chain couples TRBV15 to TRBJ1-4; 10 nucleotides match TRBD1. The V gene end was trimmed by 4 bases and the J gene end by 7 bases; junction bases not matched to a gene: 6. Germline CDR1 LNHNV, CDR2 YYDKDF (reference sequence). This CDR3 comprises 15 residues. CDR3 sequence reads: CATSNLGDRGEKLFF. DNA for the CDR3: TGTGCCACCAGCAACCTGGGGGACAGGGGTGAAAAACTGTTTTTT.

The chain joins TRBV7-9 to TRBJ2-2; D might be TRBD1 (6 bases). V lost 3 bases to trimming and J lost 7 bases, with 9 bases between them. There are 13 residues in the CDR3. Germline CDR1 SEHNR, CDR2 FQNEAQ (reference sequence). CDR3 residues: CASSFPGVGELFF. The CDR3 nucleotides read TGTGCCAGCAGCTTTCCAGGGGTCGGGGAGCTGTTTTTT.

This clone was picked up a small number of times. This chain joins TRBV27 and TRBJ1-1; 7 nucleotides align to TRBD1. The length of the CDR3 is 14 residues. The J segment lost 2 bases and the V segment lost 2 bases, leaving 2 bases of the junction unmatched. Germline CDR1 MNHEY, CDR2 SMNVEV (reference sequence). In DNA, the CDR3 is TGTGCCAGCAGTTTAAGGGGGCGAAACACTGAAGCTTTCTTT. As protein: CASSLRGRNTEAFF.

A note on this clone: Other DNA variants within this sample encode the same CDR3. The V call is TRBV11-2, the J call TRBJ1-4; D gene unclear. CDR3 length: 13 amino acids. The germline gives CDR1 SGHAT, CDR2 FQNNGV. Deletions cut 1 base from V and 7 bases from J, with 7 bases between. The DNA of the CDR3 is TGTGCCAGCAGCTTAGCACATTCTGAAAAACTGTTTTTT. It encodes CASSLAHSEKLFF.

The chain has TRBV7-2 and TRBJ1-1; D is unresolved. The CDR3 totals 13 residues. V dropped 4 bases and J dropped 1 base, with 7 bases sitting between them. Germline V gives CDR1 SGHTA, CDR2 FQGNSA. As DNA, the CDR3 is TGTGCCAGCAGCTCGGAGCGGAACACTGAAGCTTTCTTT. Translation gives CASSSERNTEAFF. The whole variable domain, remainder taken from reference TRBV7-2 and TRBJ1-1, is GAGVSQSPSNKVTEKGKDVELRCDPISGHTALYWYRQSLGQGLEFLIYFQGNSAPDKSGLPSDRFSAERTGGSVSTLTIQRTQQEDSAVYLCASSSERNTEAFFGQGTRLTVV.

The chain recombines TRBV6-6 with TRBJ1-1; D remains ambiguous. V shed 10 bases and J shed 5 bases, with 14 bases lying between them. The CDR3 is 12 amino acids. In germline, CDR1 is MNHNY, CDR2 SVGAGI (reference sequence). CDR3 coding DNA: TGTGCCATCCGAACCGGCGGGACTGAAGCTTTCTTT. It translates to CAIRTGGTEAFF.

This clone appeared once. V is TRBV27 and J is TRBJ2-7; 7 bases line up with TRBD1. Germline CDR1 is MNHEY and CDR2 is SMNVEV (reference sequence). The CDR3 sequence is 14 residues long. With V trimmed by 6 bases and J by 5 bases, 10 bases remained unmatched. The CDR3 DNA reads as TGTGCCAGCAGCCGCTTGGACAGGTTGCACGAGCAGTACTTC. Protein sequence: CASSRLDRLHEQYF.

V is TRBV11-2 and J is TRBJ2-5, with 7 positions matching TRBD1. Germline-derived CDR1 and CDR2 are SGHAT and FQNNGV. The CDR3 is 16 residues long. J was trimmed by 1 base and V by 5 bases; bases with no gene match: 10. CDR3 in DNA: TGTGCCAGCAGCGTCGGGACAGCGGCCCCCCAAGAGACCCAGTACTTC. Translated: CASSVGTAAPQETQYF.

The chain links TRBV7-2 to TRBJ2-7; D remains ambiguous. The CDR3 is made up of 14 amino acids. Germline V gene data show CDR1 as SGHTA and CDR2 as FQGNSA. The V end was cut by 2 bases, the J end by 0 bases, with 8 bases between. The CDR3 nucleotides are TGTGCCAGCAGCTTACGACGGAACTCCTACGAGCAGTACTTC. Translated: CASSLRRNSYEQYF.

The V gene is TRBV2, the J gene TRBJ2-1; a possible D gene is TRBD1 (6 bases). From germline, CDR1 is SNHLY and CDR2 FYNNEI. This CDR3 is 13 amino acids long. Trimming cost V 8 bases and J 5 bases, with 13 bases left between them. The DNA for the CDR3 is TGTGCCAGCGCCAGACAGGAAAACAATGAGCAGTTCTTC. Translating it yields CASARQENNEQFF.

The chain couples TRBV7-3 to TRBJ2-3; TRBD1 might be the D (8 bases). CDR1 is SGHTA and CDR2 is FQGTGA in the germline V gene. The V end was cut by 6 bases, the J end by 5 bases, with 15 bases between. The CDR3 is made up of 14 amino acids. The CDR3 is CASSTGGAVDTQYF. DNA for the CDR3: TGTGCCAGCAGTACAGGGGGGGCCGTAGATACGCAGTATTTT. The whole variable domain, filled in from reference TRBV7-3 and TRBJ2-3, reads GAGVSQTPSNKVTEKGKYVELRCDPISGHTALYWYRQSLGQGPEFLIYFQGTGAADDSGLPNDRFFAVRPEGSVSTLKIQRTERGDSAVYLCASSTGGAVDTQYFGPGTRLTVL.